This T cell receptor beta chain is from a study of CD8 T cells in Susac syndrome. The CDR3 has 14 amino acids. An input of roughly 0.5 to 1 ug of RNA was subjected to reverse transcription using random hexamers. Multiplex PCR with immunoSEQ amplified the TCR beta CDR3 across 54 Vbeta and 13 Jbeta. TCRdb called the immunoSEQ multiplex PCR reads again in MiXCR, with one record for every CDR3 protein. The sample includes more than 200,000 distinct CDR3 sequences, roughly 92% of them seen just once. Input material: CD8+ T cells from PBMCs. The sequence was obtained from a human donor with multiple sclerosis. This sequence joins TRBV21-1 and TRBJ1-5. TRBV21-1 is labeled a pseudogene. The CDR3 nucleotides are TGTGCCAGCAGCAAGTCCGTGGGCAATCAGCCCCAGCATTTT. This encodes CASSKSVGNQPQHF.